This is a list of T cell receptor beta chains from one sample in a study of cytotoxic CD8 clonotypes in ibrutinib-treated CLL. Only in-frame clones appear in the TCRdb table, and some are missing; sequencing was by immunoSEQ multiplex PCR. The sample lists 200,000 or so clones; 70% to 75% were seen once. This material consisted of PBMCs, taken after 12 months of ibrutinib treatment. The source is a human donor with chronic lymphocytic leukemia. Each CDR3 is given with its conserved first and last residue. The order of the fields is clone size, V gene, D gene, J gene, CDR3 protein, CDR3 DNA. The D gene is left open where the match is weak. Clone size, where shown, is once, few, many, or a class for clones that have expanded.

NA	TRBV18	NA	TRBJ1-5	CASSPRRGGNQPQHF	TGTGCCAGCTCACCAAGGAGGGGAGGCAATCAGCCCCAGCATTTT
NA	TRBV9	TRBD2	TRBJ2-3	CASSVGAQRGSTDTQYF	TGTGCCAGCAGCGTAGGGGCTCAGCGGGGGTCCACAGATACGCAGTATTTT
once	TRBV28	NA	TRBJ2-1	CASSLSPVREQFF	TGTGCCAGCAGTTTATCCCCTGTGCGTGAGCAGTTCTTC
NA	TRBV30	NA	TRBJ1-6	CAWSVFGQYNSPLHF	TGTGCCTGGAGTGTATTTGGACAGTATAATTCACCCCTCCACTTT
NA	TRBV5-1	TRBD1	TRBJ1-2	CASSLMAGTGIPSYTF	TGCGCCAGCAGCTTGATGGCCGGGACAGGGATCCCCAGCTACACCTTC
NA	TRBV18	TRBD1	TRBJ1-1	CASSPPSTGENTEAFF	TGTGCCAGCTCACCACCCTCGACAGGGGAGAACACTGAAGCTTTCTTT
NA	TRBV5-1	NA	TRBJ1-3	CASSLDRSSGNTIYF	TGCGCCAGCAGCTTGGACAGGTCCTCCGGAAACACCATATATTTT
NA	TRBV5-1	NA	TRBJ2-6	CASSWGLRGTGANVLTF	TGCGCCAGCAGCTGGGGGTTGCGGGGAACTGGGGCCAACGTCCTGACTTTC
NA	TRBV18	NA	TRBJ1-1	CASSLTQNTEAFF	TGTGCCAGCTCCCTAACTCAAAACACTGAAGCTTTCTTT
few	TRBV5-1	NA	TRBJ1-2	CASSLGGGGSYGYTF	TGCGCCAGCAGCTTGGGGGGCGGCGGATCCTATGGCTACACCTTC
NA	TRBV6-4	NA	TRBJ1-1	CASSQGYRDTEAFF	TGTGCCAGCAGCCAGGGGTATCGGGACACTGAAGCTTTCTTT
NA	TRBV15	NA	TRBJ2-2	CATTSPNTGELFF	TGTGCCACCACCTCCCCGAACACCGGGGAGCTGTTTTTT
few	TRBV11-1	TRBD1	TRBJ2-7	CASGQGAILEQYF	TGTGCCAGCGGACAGGGGGCCATCCTCGAGCAGTACTTC
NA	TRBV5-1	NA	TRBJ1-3	CASSLGVGNTIYF	TGCGCCAGCAGCTTGGGTGTGGGAAACACCATATATTTT
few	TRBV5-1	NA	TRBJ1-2	CASSLVDMGLTGGYTF	TGCGCCAGCAGCTTGGTTGATATGGGCCTCACGGGTGGCTACACCTTC
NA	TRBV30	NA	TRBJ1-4	CAWSGQASNEKLFF	TGTGCCTGGAGTGGACAGGCGTCTAATGAAAAACTGTTTTTT
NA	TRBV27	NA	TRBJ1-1	CASSLAGVNTEAFF	TGTGCCAGCAGTTTAGCAGGAGTGAACACTGAAGCTTTCTTT
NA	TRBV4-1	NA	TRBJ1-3	CASSQVGRAGNTIYF	TGCGCCAGCAGCCAAGTTGGAAGGGCTGGAAACACCATATATTTT
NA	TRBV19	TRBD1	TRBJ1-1	CASKGRTGASGTELNTEAFF	TGTGCCAGTAAAGGCCGAACGGGGGCATCTGGGACAGAGCTGAACACTGAAGCTTTCTTT
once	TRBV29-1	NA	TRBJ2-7	CSVSLGVLYEQYF	TGCAGCGTCAGTCTCGGGGTACTCTACGAGCAGTACTTC
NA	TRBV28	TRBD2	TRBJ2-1	CASINGGSGRHEQFF	TGTGCCAGCATCAACGGTGGTAGCGGGAGACACGAGCAGTTCTTC
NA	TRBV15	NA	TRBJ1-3	CATSRDATASSGNTIYF	TGTGCCACCAGCAGAGATGCAACTGCCAGCTCTGGAAACACCATATATTTT
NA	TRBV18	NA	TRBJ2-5	CASSRVGGETQYF	TGTGCCAGCTCCCGCGTAGGGGGAGAGACCCAGTACTTC
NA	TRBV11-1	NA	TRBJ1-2	CASSPRDGYYGYTF	TGTGCCAGCAGCCCACGGGACGGCTACTATGGCTACACCTTC
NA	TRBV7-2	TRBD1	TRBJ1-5	CASSSPPGTGGGQPQHF	TGTGCCAGCAGCTCCCCCCCGGGGACAGGGGGAGGACAGCCCCAGCATTTT
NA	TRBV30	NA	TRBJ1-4	CAWRDYGGKLFF	TGTGCCTGGAGGGATTATGGTGGAAAACTGTTTTTT
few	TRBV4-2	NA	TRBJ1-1	CASREREMNTEAFF	TGTGCCAGCAGGGAGAGAGAGATGAACACTGAAGCTTTCTTT
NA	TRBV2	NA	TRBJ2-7	CASSPTTSWYEQYF	TGTGCCAGCAGCCCAACCACCTCCTGGTACGAGCAGTACTTC
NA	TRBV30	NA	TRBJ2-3	CAWRYTDTQYF	TGTGCCTGGAGATATACAGATACGCAGTATTTT